Presented here are 14 T cell receptor beta chains from one specimen sequenced in a study of T cell changes during pregnancy in multiple sclerosis (dated by TCRdb to the late 2010s). The library relied on the immunoSEQ multiplex PCR assay. TCRdb limited this immuneACCESS table to in-frame rearrangements with V and J called. A share of clones is missing; checked studies link under half to unresolved V genes, and the rest is unexplained. For this sample the table gives some 97,000 clones, of which 90% to 95% were detected only once. The ten largest clones capture over 0.7% of the sample. The sequencing here drew on peripheral blood, taken before pregnancy. The receptors derive from a female donor with multiple sclerosis, enrolled in a pregnancy study.

J is TRBJ2-4 and V is TRBV2, with D uncertain. The CDR3 has 15 residues. Germline CDR1 SNHLY, CDR2 FYNNEI. With 2 bases removed from V and 0 bases from J, the gap between germline ends came to 8 bases. For the CDR3, the DNA is TGTGCCAGCAGTGAACGGTTTGTAGCCAAAAACATTCAGTACTTC. Its protein is CASSERFVAKNIQYF.

The V and J genes are TRBV7-9 and TRBJ2-3, with D perhaps matching TRBD2 (5 bases). With 8 bases removed from V and 6 bases from J, the gap between germline ends came to 12 bases. The CDR3 runs to 12 residues. Germline V gene data show CDR1 as SEHNR and CDR2 as FQNEAQ (reference sequence). CDR3 nucleotide sequence: TGTGCCAGCGGCTCGGGGTCGGATACGCAGTATTTT. Translation gives CASGSGSDTQYF.

The chain has TRBV18 and TRBJ1-2; D remains ambiguous. The CDR3 has 15 residues. CDR1 is KGHSH and CDR2 is LQKENI in the germline V gene. V was trimmed by 1 base and J by 8 bases, leaving 17 bases between them. The CDR3 sequence: CASSPLSRLRGGYTF. CDR3 nucleotides: TGTGCCAGCTCACCACTGTCCAGGCTTAGAGGGGGCTACACCTTC.

The CDR3 DNA reads TGTGCCAGCAGTGGCAGGGTGAGCACTGAAGCTTTCTTT. Translation gives CASSGRVSTEAFF. This sequence joins TRBV6-5 and TRBJ1-1; weak D call: TRBD1 (5 bases). V was trimmed by 5 bases and J by 4 bases, leaving 11 bases between them. Germline V lookup: CDR1 MNHEY, CDR2 SVGAGI. The CDR3 is 13 amino acids.

The genes are TRBV18 and TRBJ2-1; 10 bases line up with TRBD2. Looked up from germline, CDR1 is KGHSH and CDR2 is LQKENI. The trim removed 3 bases at V and 6 bases at J, leaving 5 bases unmatched. The CDR3 is made up of 15 amino acids. The DNA of the CDR3 is TGTGCCAGCTCACCGCTAGCGGGAGTTTTCAATGAGCAGTTCTTC. Translating it yields CASSPLAGVFNEQFF.

Concerning this clone: Without the conserved terminal phenylalanine or tryptophan, this CDR3 likely stems from a read error. The chain's CDR3 is CAWSVWGRGLGYTL. The CDR3 coding sequence is TGTGCCTGGAGTGTATGGGGCAGGGGGCTTGGCTACACCCTC. The rearrangement links TRBV30 to TRBJ1-2; TRBD1 matches 8 bases. V gave up 0 bases and J gave up 7 bases; unmatched junction bases: 7. The CDR3 runs to 14 residues. The germline CDR1 and CDR2 sequences are GTSNPN and SVGIG (reference sequence).

This clone was observed once. The CDR3: CASSQLKNTEAFF. As DNA, the CDR3 is TGTGCCAGCAGCCAACTGAAGAACACTGAAGCTTTCTTT. This sequence joins TRBV11-2 and TRBJ1-1; D is unresolved. V lost 5 bases and J 1 base, leaving 8 bases between the germline ends. Per the germline V gene, CDR1 is SGHAT and CDR2 is FQNNGV. The CDR3 is made up of 13 amino acids.

With regard to this clone: The same CDR3 can be traced to other DNA sequences in this sample. The rearrangement uses TRBV28 and TRBJ1-5, with D tentatively TRBD1 (5 bases). V lost 6 bases and J lost 6, with 9 bases in between. The V gene's germline CDR1 is MDHEN and CDR2 SYDVKM. The CDR3 contains 12 residues. CDR3 in DNA: TGTGCCAGCAGCCTGGGGGGTCAGCCCCAGCATTTT. Its protein is CASSLGGQPQHF.

This clone was picked up one time. The rearrangement links TRBV23-1 to TRBJ1-5, with 10 bases aligning to TRBD1. TRBV23-1 belongs to the ORF category, with a function that is uncertain. With 0 bases clipped from V and 1 base from J, the junction kept 3 bases outside the gene matches. The CDR3 consists of 17 residues. The CDR3 loop is CASSQSGQGRSNQPQHF. CDR3 DNA: TGCGCCAGCAGTCAATCGGGACAGGGGAGAAGCAATCAGCCCCAGCATTTT.

The chain combines TRBV9 with TRBJ2-1, with a weak D call TRBD2 (5 bases). Germline V gene lookup returns CDR1 SGDLS and CDR2 YYNGEE. V lost 0 bases and J lost 9, with 16 bases in between. The CDR3 runs 15 residues. CDR3 sequence reads: CASSVALAGGSEQFF. In nucleotides, the CDR3 is TGTGCCAGCAGCGTAGCGTTAGCTGGTGGGAGTGAGCAGTTCTTC.

This chain connects TRBV9 to TRBJ2-7; 8 nucleotides agree with TRBD2. This CDR3 comprises 14 residues. The J segment lost 3 bases and the V segment lost 0 bases, leaving 2 bases of the junction unmatched. Germline V gene data show CDR1 as SGDLS and CDR2 as YYNGEE. In nucleotides, the CDR3 is TGTGCCAGCAGCGTAGGGACTAGCAACTACGAGCAGTACTTC. Protein: CASSVGTSNYEQYF.

This clone was recorded only once. The rearrangement joins TRBV5-4 to TRBJ2-7, with 8 bases matching TRBD2. The J segment lost 4 bases and the V segment lost 5 bases, leaving 8 bases of the junction unmatched. Germline V gives CDR1 SGHNT, CDR2 YYREEE (reference sequence). The CDR3 is 14 amino acids. The CDR3 is CASRQSGGRYEQYF. CDR3 DNA: TGTGCCAGCAGACAAAGCGGGGGTCGGTACGAGCAGTACTTC.

The count of this clone is one. The chain uses TRBV7-9 and TRBJ2-1, with D perhaps matching TRBD2 (6 bases). Germline V gives CDR1 SEHNR, CDR2 FQNEAQ (reference sequence). V was trimmed by 2 bases and J by 8 bases, leaving 7 bases between them. There are 12 residues in the CDR3. CDR3 sequence (DNA): TGTGCCAGCAGCTTAATAGCGGATGAGCAGTTCTTC. Protein sequence: CASSLIADEQFF. The full variable domain, with the rest looked up from reference TRBV7-9 and TRBJ2-1, is DTGVSQNPRHKITKRGQNVTFRCDPISEHNRLYWYRQTLGQGPEFLTYFQNEAQLEKSRLLSDRFSAERPKGSFSTLEIQRTEQGDSAMYLCASSLIADEQFFGPGTRLTVL.

This sequence joins TRBV27 and TRBJ2-7, with 8 bases identical to TRBD1. The CDR3 loop spans 13 amino acids. The germline gives CDR1 MNHEY, CDR2 SMNVEV (reference sequence). V lost 10 bases and J lost 4; bases outside the gene matches: 9. Here the CDR3 reads CATAQGARYEQYF. The CDR3 nucleotides are TGTGCCACCGCCCAGGGGGCGCGATACGAGCAGTACTTC.